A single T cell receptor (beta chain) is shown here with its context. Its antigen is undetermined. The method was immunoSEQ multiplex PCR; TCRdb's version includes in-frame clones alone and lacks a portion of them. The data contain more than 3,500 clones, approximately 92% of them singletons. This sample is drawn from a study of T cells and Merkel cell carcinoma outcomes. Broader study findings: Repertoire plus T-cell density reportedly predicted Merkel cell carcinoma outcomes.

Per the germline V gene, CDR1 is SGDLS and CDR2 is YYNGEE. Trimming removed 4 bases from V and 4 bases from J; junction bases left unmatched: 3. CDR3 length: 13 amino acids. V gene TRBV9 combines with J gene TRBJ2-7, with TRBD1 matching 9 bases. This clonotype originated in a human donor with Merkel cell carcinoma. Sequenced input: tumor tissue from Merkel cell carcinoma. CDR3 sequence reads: CASSPGTGYEQYF. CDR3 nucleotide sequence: TGTGCCAGCAGCCCCGGGACAGGGTACGAGCAGTACTTC.